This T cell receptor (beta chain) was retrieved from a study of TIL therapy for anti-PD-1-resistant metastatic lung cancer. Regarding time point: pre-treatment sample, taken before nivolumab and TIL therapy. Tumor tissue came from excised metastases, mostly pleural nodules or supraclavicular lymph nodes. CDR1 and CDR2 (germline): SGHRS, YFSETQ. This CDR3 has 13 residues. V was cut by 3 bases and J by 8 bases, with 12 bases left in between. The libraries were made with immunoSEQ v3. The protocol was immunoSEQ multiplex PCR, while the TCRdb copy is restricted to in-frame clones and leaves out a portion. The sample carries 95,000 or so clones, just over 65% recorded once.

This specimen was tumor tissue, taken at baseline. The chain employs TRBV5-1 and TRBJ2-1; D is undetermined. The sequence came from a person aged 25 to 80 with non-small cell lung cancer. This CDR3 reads CASSSVGQHEQFF. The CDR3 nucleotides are TGCGCCAGCAGCTCGGTCGGGCAGCATGAGCAGTTCTTC.